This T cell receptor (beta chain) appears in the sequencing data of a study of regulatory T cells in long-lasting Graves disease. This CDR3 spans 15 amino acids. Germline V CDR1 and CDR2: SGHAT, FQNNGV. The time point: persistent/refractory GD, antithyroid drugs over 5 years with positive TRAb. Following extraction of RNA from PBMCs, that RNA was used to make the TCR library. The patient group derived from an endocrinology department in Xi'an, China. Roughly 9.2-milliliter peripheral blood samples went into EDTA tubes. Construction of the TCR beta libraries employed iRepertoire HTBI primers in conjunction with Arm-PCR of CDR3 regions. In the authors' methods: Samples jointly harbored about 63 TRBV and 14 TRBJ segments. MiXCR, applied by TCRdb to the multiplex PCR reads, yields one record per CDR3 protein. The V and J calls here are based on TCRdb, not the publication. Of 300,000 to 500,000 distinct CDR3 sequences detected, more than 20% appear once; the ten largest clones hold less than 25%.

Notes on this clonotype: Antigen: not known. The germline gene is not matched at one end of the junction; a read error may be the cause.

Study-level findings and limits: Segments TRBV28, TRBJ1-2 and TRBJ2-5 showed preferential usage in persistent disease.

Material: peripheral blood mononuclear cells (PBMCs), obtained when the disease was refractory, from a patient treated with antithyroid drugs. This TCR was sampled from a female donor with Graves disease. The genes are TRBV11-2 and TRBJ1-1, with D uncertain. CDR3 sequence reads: CASSQDLLGHDEAFF. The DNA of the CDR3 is TGCGCCAGCAGCCAAGACCTCCTCGGCCACGATGAAGCTTTCTTT.